This T cell receptor beta chain was identified during a study of breast tumors, draining lymph nodes, adjacent tissues. In its sample, this clonotype was seen many times. Its target is unknown. V shed 5 bases, J shed 0 bases, and the junction held 7 bases outside the gene matches. The CDR3 contains 16 residues. A single record per CDR3 protein comes from TCRdb applying MiXCR to the multiplex PCR reads. Of 150,000 to 200,000 distinct CDR3 sequences listed, about 33% were seen once; the top ten hold 3.8%. General study findings and limits: Compared with lymph nodes, tumors were less diverse; compared with nontumor tissue, more. Findings are consistent with lymph node origin and intratumoral expansion of most tumor T cells. Tumor T cell lymph node origin was a supported hypothesis, not proven.

Samples came from axillary lymph nodes draining the breast cancer. The specimen was axillary lymph node tissue. This TCR derives from a female donor with breast cancer. Some clones in this sample may be carry-over from other donors' samples. V gene TRBV12-3 or TRBV12-4 combines with J gene TRBJ2-1; TRBD2 aligns across 7 bases. In DNA form, the CDR3 reads TGTGCCAGCAGTGGTATCGGGGGGAGCTCCTACAATGAGCAGTTCTTC. Its protein is CASSGIGGSSYNEQFF.